This note documents a single T cell receptor (beta chain) sequence. As yet, its antigen is unknown. CDR1 SNHLY and CDR2 FYNNEI come from the germline V gene. This CDR3 is built from 16 residues. V gave up 8 bases and J gave up 5 bases, with 21 bases separating them. Sequenced by immunoSEQ multiplex PCR; TCRdb stores in-frame clones only, minus some. This sample has more than 25,000 clones, with 80% to 95% found just once. This entry comes from a study of T cell clonotyping in hematopoietic cell transplantation. Whole-study results and caveats: Cells were unsorted, so CD4 and CD8 contributions were not separated. Higher Inverse Simpson Index values in graft donor and pretransplant recipient predicted broader posttransplant TCR diversity. At the given depth, recipient repertoires were over 95% de novo clonotypes.

This chain connects TRBV2 to TRBJ1-4; D gene uncertain. This TCR came from a female patient in her forties or fifties who had an allogeneic stem cell transplant from a related donor, so the T cells may come from the graft donor. Some clones in this sample may be carry-over from other donors' samples. The starting material was PBMCs, obtained 100 days after allogeneic stem cell transplant. Written as DNA, the CDR3 is TGTGCCAGCGGGGATCGGACCGCCCCTTACAATGAAAAACTGTTTTTT. Protein product: CASGDRTAPYNEKLFF.